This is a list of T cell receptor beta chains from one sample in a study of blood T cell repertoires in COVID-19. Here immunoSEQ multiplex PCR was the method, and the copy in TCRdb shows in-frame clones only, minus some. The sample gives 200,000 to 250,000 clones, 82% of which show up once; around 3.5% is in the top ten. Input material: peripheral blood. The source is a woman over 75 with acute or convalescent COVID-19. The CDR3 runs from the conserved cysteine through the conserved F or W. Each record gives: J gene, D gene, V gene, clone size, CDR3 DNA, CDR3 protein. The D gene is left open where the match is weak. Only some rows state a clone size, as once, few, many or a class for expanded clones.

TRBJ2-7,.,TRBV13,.,TGTGCCAGCAGCTTAAATAACGAGCAGTACTTC,CASSLNNEQYF
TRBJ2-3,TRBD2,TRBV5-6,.,TGTGCCAGCAGCTTGGCGTTACTAGCGGGGGGGCCCACAGATACGCAGTATTTT,CASSLALLAGGPTDTQYF
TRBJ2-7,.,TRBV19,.,TGTGCCAGTAGTACCCGGAGGGACTACGAGCAGTACTTC,CASSTRRDYEQYF
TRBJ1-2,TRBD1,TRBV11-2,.,TGTGCCAGCGGCAAGCTACCGGACAGGGGCTATGGCTACACCTTC,CASGKLPDRGYGYTF
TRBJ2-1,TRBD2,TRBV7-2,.,TGTGCCAGCAGCTTAGTACTAGCGGGGCGCAATGAGCAGTTCTTC,CASSLVLAGRNEQFF
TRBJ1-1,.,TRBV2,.,TGTGCCAGCAGTGAATATAGGGGGGGCAGCGGCACTGAAGCTTTCTTT,CASSEYRGGSGTEAFF
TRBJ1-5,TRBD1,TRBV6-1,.,TGTGCCAGCAGTGTCGAGCAGGGGGCCTATAGCAATCAGCCCCAGCATTTT,CASSVEQGAYSNQPQHF
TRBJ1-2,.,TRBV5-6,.,TGTGCCAGCAGCTTTAGACAGAGCTATGGCTACACCTTC,CASSFRQSYGYTF
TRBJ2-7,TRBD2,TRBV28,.,TGTGCCAGTACAGGGACTAGCGGGGGGGCTATGCAAGGTGGGCGGCAGTACTTC,CASTGTSGGAMQGGRQYF
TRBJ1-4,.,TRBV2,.,TGTGCCAGCAGTCGGGAGTCTGCAACTAATGAAAAACTGTTTTTT,CASSRESATNEKLFF
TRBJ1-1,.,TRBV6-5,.,TGTGCCACCTGGGGGGTATTCTACACTGAAGCTTTCTTT,CATWGVFYTEAFF
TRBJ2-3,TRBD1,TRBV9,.,TGTGCCAGCAGCGTCTCCGCGGGACAGGGCGAGAATACGCAGTATTTT,CASSVSAGQGENTQYF
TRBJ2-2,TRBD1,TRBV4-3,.,TGCGCCAGCAGCCAAGAGGGACAGACGAACACCGGGGAGCTGTTTTTT,CASSQEGQTNTGELFF
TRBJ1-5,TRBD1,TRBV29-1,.,TGCAGCGTTATGACAGGGACCAATCAGCCCCAGCATTTT,CSVMTGTNQPQHF
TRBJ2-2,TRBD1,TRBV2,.,TGTGCCAGCATTCGACAGGGGGGAGACACCGGGGAGCTGTTTTTT,CASIRQGGDTGELFF
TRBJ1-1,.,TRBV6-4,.,TGTGCCAGCACCTACACTGAAGCTTTCTTT,CASTYTEAFF
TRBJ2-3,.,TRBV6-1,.,TGTGCCAGCAGTGAGATCCGGGGAAGCACAGATACGCAGTATTTT,CASSEIRGSTDTQYF
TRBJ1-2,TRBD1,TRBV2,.,TGTGCCAGCAATGACAGGGGACCTCTCTATGGCTACACCTTC,CASNDRGPLYGYTF
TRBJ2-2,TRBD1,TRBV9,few,TGTGCCAGCAGCGTAGGAAGTGCAGGTCAAGGGGGCCTTAGCACCGGGGAGCTGTTTTTT,CASSVGSAGQGGLSTGELFF
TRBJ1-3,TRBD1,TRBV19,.,TGTGCCAGTAGTGCTACAGGGGGTGGAAACACCATATATTTT,CASSATGGGNTIYF
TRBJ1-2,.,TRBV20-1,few,TGCAGTGCTAGTTACCCGGGAGGGAGGTACGAGGGCTACACCTTC,CSASYPGGRYEGYTF
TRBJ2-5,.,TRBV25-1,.,TGTGCCAGCAGTGAATTGTCCAGCGGGCGAACGGGGACCCAGTACTTC,CASSELSSGRTGTQYF
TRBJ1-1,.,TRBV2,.,TGTGCCAGCAGTAAGGGAGTCATGAACACTGAAGCTTTCTTT,CASSKGVMNTEAFF
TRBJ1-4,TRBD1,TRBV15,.,TGTGCCACCAGCAGACCGACAGGGGCGGCGAGAGAAAAACTGTTTTTT,CATSRPTGAAREKLFF
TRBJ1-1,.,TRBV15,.,TGTGCCACCAGCAGAGCGACAGGCCTCATGAACACTGAAGCTTTCTTT,CATSRATGLMNTEAFF
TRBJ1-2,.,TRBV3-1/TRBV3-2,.,TGTGCCAGCAGGAACACGGGGGGTGGTGGCTACACCTTC,CASRNTGGGGYTF
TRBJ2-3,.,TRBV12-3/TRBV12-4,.,TGTGCCAGCAGCCCAGGACACACAAGGGTCTTT,CASSPGHTRVF
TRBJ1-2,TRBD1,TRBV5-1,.,TGCGCCAGCAGCCCCGACAGGGGCGACCTCTATGGCTACACCTTC,CASSPDRGDLYGYTF
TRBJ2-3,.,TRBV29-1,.,TGCAGCGTTGGGCAGGAAGTTTATACGCAGTATTTT,CSVGQEVYTQYF
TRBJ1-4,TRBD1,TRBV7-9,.,TGTGCCAGCAGCTTCCGGGACAGGGTTTGGGAAAAACTGTTTTTT,CASSFRDRVWEKLFF
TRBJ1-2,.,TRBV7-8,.,TGTGCCAGCAGCTTAGCGTCGAACAGGCTCTATGGCTACACCTTC,CASSLASNRLYGYTF
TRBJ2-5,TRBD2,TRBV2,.,TGTGCCAGCACCAATCCGGGACTAGCGGGGGGGCGAGACCAAGAGACCCAGTACTTC,CASTNPGLAGGRDQETQYF
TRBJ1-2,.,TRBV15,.,TGTGCCACCAGCCGAGGGAGGGCAGCAGGCTACACCTTC,CATSRGRAAGYTF
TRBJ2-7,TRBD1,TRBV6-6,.,TGTGCCAGCATTCAGTGGGGGGACAGGGGAACCTACGAGCAGTACTTC,CASIQWGDRGTYEQYF
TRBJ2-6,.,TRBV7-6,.,TGTGCCAGCAGCACCCGGGACTCTTACTCTGGGGCCAACGTCCTGACTTTC,CASSTRDSYSGANVLTF
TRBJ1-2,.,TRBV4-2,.,TGTGCCAGCAGCCAAGATGGTTTCAGCTATGGCTACACCTTC,CASSQDGFSYGYTF
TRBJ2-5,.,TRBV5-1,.,TGCGCCAGCAGCTTGGGACAGCAAGAGACCCAGTACTTC,CASSLGQQETQYF
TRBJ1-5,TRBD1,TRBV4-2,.,TGTGCCAGCAGCCAAGATCGGCAACAGGGGGGCGATCAGCCCCAGCATTTT,CASSQDRQQGGDQPQHF
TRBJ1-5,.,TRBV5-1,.,TGCGCCAGCAGTTCCGACCGGGATCAGCCCCAGCATTTT,CASSSDRDQPQHF
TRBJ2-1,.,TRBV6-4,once,TGTGCCAGCAGTGACTCCCCAGGGCCCCCGTCCAATGAGCAGTTCTTC,CASSDSPGPPSNEQFF
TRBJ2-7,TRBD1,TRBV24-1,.,TGTGCCACCAGTGACGGGACAGCCTACGAGCAGTACTTC,CATSDGTAYEQYF
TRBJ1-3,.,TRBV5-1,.,TGCGCCAGCAGCTTGGTTCAGGGCTCTGGAAACACCATATATTTT,CASSLVQGSGNTIYF
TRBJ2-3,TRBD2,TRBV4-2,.,TGTGCCAGCAGTAGACTAGCGGGGTCCAAGGATACGCAGTATTTT,CASSRLAGSKDTQYF
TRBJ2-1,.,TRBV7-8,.,TGTGCCAGCAGCTCCGGCTACCGGGGAGGTTCCTACAATGAGCAGTTCTTC,CASSSGYRGGSYNEQFF
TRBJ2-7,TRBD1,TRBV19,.,TGTGCCAGTAAGGACAGGGCTTCCTACGAGCAGTACTTC,CASKDRASYEQYF
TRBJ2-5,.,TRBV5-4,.,TGTGCCAGCAGTTGGGACTCCCAGAGGACCCAGTACTTC,CASSWDSQRTQYF
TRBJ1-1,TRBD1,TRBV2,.,TGTGCCAGCAGTGCCGACAGGGGAGGCACTGAAGCTTTCTTT,CASSADRGGTEAFF
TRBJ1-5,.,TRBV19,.,TGTGCCAGTAGTATCGGAAGGGACTATAGCAATCAGCCCCAGCATTTT,CASSIGRDYSNQPQHF
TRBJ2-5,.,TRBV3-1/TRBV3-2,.,TGTGCCAGCAGCCATCGTACTCAAGAGACCCAGTACTTC,CASSHRTQETQYF
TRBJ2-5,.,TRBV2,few,TGTGCCAGCAGTGGCGACAGTCAACAAGAGACCCAGTACTTC,CASSGDSQQETQYF
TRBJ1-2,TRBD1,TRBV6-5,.,TGTGCCGTGGGACAGGGGGCCGCCTATGGCTACACCTTC,CAVGQGAAYGYTF